These 12 T cell receptor beta chains came from one sample sequenced in a study of control samples from healthy donors and cancer patients. The method was immunoSEQ multiplex PCR; TCRdb's version includes in-frame clones alone and lacks a portion of them. This sample has about 50,000 clones, with 95% to 96% found just once. The source material was blood. These receptors originate from a woman aged 25-40 years in good health.

On this clone: At one of its ends the junction is not consistent with the germline gene, which may arise from a read error. This chain connects TRBV29-1 to TRBJ1-1, with a weak D call TRBD1 (5 bases). This CDR3 comprises 13 residues. Germline V gene lookup returns CDR1 SQVTM and CDR2 ANQGSEA. CDR3 loop: CSVDSRANSEAFF. CDR3 DNA: TGCAGCGTTGACTCCAGGGCGAACTCTGAAGCTTTCTTT. Combining the CDR3 with reference TRBV29-1 and TRBJ1-1 gives the whole variable domain SAVISQKPSRDICQRGTSLTIQCQVDSQVTMMFWYRQQPGQSLTLIATANQGSEATYESGFVIDKFPISRPNLTFSTLTVSNMSPEDSSIYLCSVDSRANSEAFFGQGTRLTVV.

The J gene is TRBJ2-7, the V gene TRBV6-6, with D uncertain. Germline CDR1 and CDR2: MNHNY and SVGAGI (reference sequence). V was trimmed by 0 bases and J by 5 bases, leaving 8 bases between them. The CDR3 spans 13 residues. The CDR3 sequence: CASSYSEGHEQYF. DNA for the CDR3: TGTGCCAGCAGTTACTCCGAAGGGCACGAGCAGTACTTC.

The chain employs TRBV5-1 and TRBJ1-5; D remains unclear. The CDR3 is made up of 15 amino acids. V gave up 0 bases and J gave up 4 bases, with 11 bases separating them. Germline assignment: CDR1 SGHRS and CDR2 YFSETQ. The CDR3 nucleotides read TGCGCCAGCAGCTTGGACAGCGGAGGGAATCAGCCCCAGCATTTT. Encoded protein: CASSLDSGGNQPQHF.

The chain couples TRBV3-1 (or the pseudogene TRBV3-2) to TRBJ2-7, with 8 bases fitting TRBD2. The CDR3 extends over 15 amino acids. Germline CDR1 LGHDT, CDR2 YNNKEL (reference sequence). V lost 4 bases to trimming and J lost 4 bases; unmatched junction nucleotides: 9. The CDR3 region has the DNA TGTGCCAGCAGCCCCGCTACAGCGGGAGAATACGAGCAGTACTTC. This sequence encodes CASSPATAGEYEQYF.

V and J are TRBV2 and TRBJ1-1, with a weak D call TRBD1 (5 bases). Trimming cost V 1 base and J 3 bases, with 9 bases left between them. There are 14 residues in the CDR3. Germline CDR1 is SNHLY and CDR2 is FYNNEI. DNA for the CDR3: TGTGCCAGCAGTGAAGGCAGGGAGTACACTGAAGCTTTCTTT. Translating it yields CASSEGREYTEAFF.

The rearrangement uses TRBV5-1 and TRBJ2-1; D is ambiguous. There are 15 residues in the CDR3. The germline gives CDR1 SGHRS, CDR2 YFSETQ. With 2 bases removed from V and 0 bases from J, the gap between germline ends came to 9 bases. The CDR3 protein is CASSFTTYSYNEQFF. The CDR3 DNA sequence: TGCGCCAGCAGCTTTACTACCTACTCCTACAATGAGCAGTTCTTC.

This sequence joins TRBV7-9 and TRBJ2-1; TRBD2 agrees at 14 bases. V gave up 1 base and J gave up 9 bases; unmatched junction bases: 11. The CDR3 runs 18 residues. CDR1 and CDR2 (germline): SEHNR, FQNEAQ (reference sequence). As DNA, the CDR3 is TGTGCCAGCAGCTTAGGACCCGGGACTAGCGGGAGCAGGGGTGAGCAGTTCTTC. Translation gives CASSLGPGTSGSRGEQFF.

On this clone: Sequence at one end of the junction differs from germline and may be a read error. This chain uses TRBV7-2 with TRBJ1-6, with 7 nucleotides matching TRBD1. The CDR3 runs to 17 residues. The germline V gene encodes CDR1 SGHTA and CDR2 FQGNSA. This CDR3 is CASSPGGRSSYNSLLHF. The CDR3 DNA reads TGTGCCAGCAGCCCAGGGGGGAGGAGCTCCTATAATTCACTCCTCCACTTT.

The CDR3 bases are TGTGCCAGCAAGGATGGTCTTAATGAAAAACTGTTTTTT. Amino acids: CASKDGLNEKLFF. The chain has TRBV7-9 and TRBJ1-4, with no clear D. CDR3 length equals 13 residues. Germline assignment: CDR1 SEHNR and CDR2 FQNEAQ (reference sequence). V lost 7 bases, J lost 4 bases, and 10 bases lay in between. Complete variable domain (other parts from reference TRBV7-9 and TRBJ1-4): DTGVSQNPRHKITKRGQNVTFRCDPISEHNRLYWYRQTLGQGPEFLTYFQNEAQLEKSRLLSDRFSAERPKGSFSTLEIQRTEQGDSAMYLCASKDGLNEKLFFGSGTQLSVL.

The CDR3 DNA is TGTGCCAGCAGCTCATGGGACAGTTGGGAAGAGACCCAGTACTTC. Protein product: CASSSWDSWEETQYF. This chain uses TRBV7-9 with TRBJ2-5, with 7 nucleotides matching TRBD1. The CDR3 has 15 amino acids. In germline, CDR1 is SEHNR, CDR2 FQNEAQ (reference sequence). The ends lost 4 bases at V and 3 bases at J; junction bases unmatched: 8.

The chain couples TRBV2 to TRBJ2-3; 12 nucleotides line up with TRBD2. The ends lost 3 bases at V and 2 bases at J; junction bases unmatched: 6. CDR1 and CDR2 (germline): SNHLY, FYNNEI. The CDR3 consists of 17 residues. CDR3 region: CASSDLRLAGDTDTQYF. The CDR3 coding sequence is TGTGCCAGCAGTGATCTGAGACTAGCGGGAGACACAGATACGCAGTATTTT.

The chain is built from TRBV19 and TRBJ1-1; D is unclear. Germline-derived CDR1 and CDR2 are LNHDA and SQIVND (reference sequence). The V end was cut by 5 bases, the J end by 5 bases, with 18 bases between. The CDR3 covers 15 residues. The CDR3 nucleotides read TGTGCCAGTAGTCCAATGACGGGTGTGGGGACTGAAGCTTTCTTT. Protein: CASSPMTGVGTEAFF.